The next 20 T cell receptor beta chains were all read from a single sample in a study of response to subunit inactivated influenza vaccine. In TCRdb, the RT-PCR reads were re-called with MiXCR into one record per CDR3 protein. The data hold roughly 550,000 distinct CDR3 sequences, with approximately 20% observed a single time. This sample was shared with a second study, whose subject was T cells expressing NK-cell markers. From that paper: The authors generated TCR beta cDNA through 5'RACE template switching with UMIs.

The material was CD4+ T cells sorted from PBMCs, obtained approximately 12 days after vaccination. These receptors were collected from a man between 45 and 60 years old who received an inactivated influenza vaccine.

This rearrangement joins TRBV20-1 to TRBJ2-5, with D uncertain. Trimming left V 6 bases short and J 2 bases short, with 10 bases between. CDR1 and CDR2 (germline): DFQATT, SNEGSKA (reference sequence). This CDR3 has 12 amino acids. The chain's CDR3 is CSAQIGQETQYF. The CDR3 DNA follows: TGCAGTGCGCAGATCGGTCAAGAGACCCAGTACTTC.

This rearrangement joins TRBV6-1 to TRBJ2-3; 8 positions agree with TRBD2. The J segment lost 5 bases and the V segment lost 5 bases, leaving 12 bases of the junction unmatched. The length of the CDR3 is 16 residues. Germline CDR1 reads MNHNS; CDR2 reads SASEGT. The CDR3 DNA sequence: TGTGCCAGCAGTCGCCGACTAGCGATCCCACAAGATACGCAGTATTTT. Its translation is CASSRRLAIPQDTQYF.

J is TRBJ1-4 and V is TRBV20-1; D may be TRBD1 (6 bases). The CDR3 extends over 14 amino acids. CDR1 and CDR2 from the germline V gene are DFQATT and SNEGSKA (reference sequence). V was shortened by 4 bases and J by 6 bases, with 15 bases between the two germline ends. The CDR3 here is CSAKETGHDEKLFF. The CDR3 nucleotides read TGCAGTGCTAAAGAGACGGGACACGATGAAAAACTGTTTTTT.

This chain joins TRBV4-2 and TRBJ2-4; 9 bases line up with TRBD2. CDR1 and CDR2 from the germline V gene are LGHNA and YNFKEQ. J lost 2 bases, V lost 1 base, and 3 bases had no gene match. This CDR3 region has 16 residues. The CDR3 loop reads CASSQASGGTKNIQYF. In DNA form, the CDR3 reads TGTGCCAGCAGCCAAGCGAGCGGGGGGACCAAAAACATTCAGTACTTC.

The chain joins TRBV29-1 to TRBJ1-6, with 9 positions matching TRBD1. Looked up from germline, CDR1 is SQVTM and CDR2 is ANQGSEA. V was pared by 6 bases and J by 10 bases, with 4 bases of the junction left unmatched. The CDR3 spans 12 residues. The CDR3 region is CSVGTGNSPLHF. CDR3 DNA: TGCAGCGTCGGGACAGGGAACTCACCCCTCCACTTT.

This clonotype occurred a few times. This chain connects TRBV27 to TRBJ2-7; D possibly uses TRBD1 or TRBD2 (5 bases each). The germline CDR1 and CDR2 sequences are MNHEY and SMNVEV (reference sequence). V lost 6 bases, J lost 0 bases, and 12 bases lay in between. The CDR3 length is 14 residues. CDR3 in amino acids: CASSRGPSSYEQYF. The CDR3 DNA reads TGTGCCAGCAGCCGGGGCCCAAGCTCCTACGAGCAGTACTTC.

This clonotype has a handful of counts. This chain connects TRBV6-2 or TRBV6-3 to TRBJ1-5, with D unresolved. From germline, CDR1 is MNHEY and CDR2 SVGEGT. The CDR3 is made up of 16 amino acids. Trimming shortened V by 2 bases and J by 1 base, and 12 bases separated the two germline ends. The CDR3 nucleotides are TGTGCCAGCAGTTACCGAAGGCTAGCGAGCAATCAGCCCCAGCATTTT. Translated, it gives CASSYRRLASNQPQHF.

This clonotype was observed a few times. The rearrangement uses TRBV7-9 and TRBJ2-3; 8 bases are shared with TRBD1. Per the germline V gene, CDR1 is SEHNR and CDR2 is FQNEAQ (reference sequence). The CDR3 has 16 residues. V shed 0 bases, J shed 2 bases, and the junction held 4 bases outside the gene matches. In nucleotides, the CDR3 is TGTGCCAGCAGCTTAGCCGCGACAGGGGACACAGATACGCAGTATTTT. This gives the protein CASSLAATGDTDTQYF.

This clonotype has more than one count but fewer than ten. The V gene is TRBV19, the J gene TRBJ2-1; D may be TRBD1 or TRBD2 (5 bases each). With 3 bases removed from V and 5 bases from J, the gap between germline ends came to 14 bases. The CDR3 covers 15 residues. Germline lookup yields CDR1 LNHDA and CDR2 SQIVND (reference sequence). CDR3 nucleotides: TGTGCCAGTAGTATCGGTGGGGGTTACAACAATGAGCAGTTCTTC. It codes for CASSIGGGYNNEQFF.

The chain carries TRBV30 and TRBJ1-2; the D is unclear. Germline V gene data show CDR1 as GTSNPN and CDR2 as SVGIG (reference sequence). The CDR3 is 13 residues long. V lost 3 bases and J 0 bases, leaving 8 bases between the germline ends. CDR3 coding DNA: TGTGCCTGGAGCCCAGCTTCTAACTATGGCTACACCTTC. Translation: CAWSPASNYGYTF.

In its sample, this clonotype was seen many times. The chain carries TRBV12-3 or TRBV12-4 and TRBJ1-2; tentative D call: TRBD1 (5 bases). The CDR3 is made up of 14 amino acids. Trimming left V 6 bases short and J 4 bases short, with 15 bases between. The CDR3 sequence is CASSGGAGSYGYTF. CDR3 DNA sequence: TGTGCCAGCAGCGGTGGAGCAGGGTCCTATGGCTACACCTTC.

This clonotype was seen a single time. This chain connects TRBV5-1 to TRBJ2-3; maybe TRBD1 (5 bases). The germline CDR1 and CDR2 sequences are SGHRS and YFSETQ. The V end was cut by 0 bases, the J end by 1 base, with 9 bases between. The CDR3 contains 15 residues. The CDR3 DNA is TGCGCCAGCAGCTTGGGACAGACGGGCACAGATACGCAGTATTTT. Translation: CASSLGQTGTDTQYF.

The DNA of the CDR3 is TGCGCCAGCAGCTTGGGGGACTTGAACACCGGGGAGCTGTTTTTT. Translation: CASSLGDLNTGELFF. The chain links TRBV5-1 to TRBJ2-2; tentative D call: TRBD2 (6 bases). CDR1 is SGHRS and CDR2 is YFSETQ in the germline V gene. With 0 bases removed from V and 1 base from J, the gap between germline ends came to 7 bases. This CDR3 has 15 residues.

The chain has TRBV9 and TRBJ2-7, with 10 bases identical to TRBD2. Germline CDR1 reads SGDLS; CDR2 reads YYNGEE. Trimming at V came to 4 bases and at J to 4 bases, leaving 5 bases not matched to a gene. The CDR3 spans 14 residues. CDR3 nucleotides: TGTGCCAGCAGCCCCGGGACTAGCGTATACGAGCAGTACTTC. It yields the protein CASSPGTSVYEQYF.

This chain uses TRBV2 with TRBJ2-7; D is unresolved. The CDR3 has 12 amino acids. Germline lookup yields CDR1 SNHLY and CDR2 FYNNEI. V was cut by 8 bases and J by 4 bases, with 12 bases left in between. The CDR3 bases are TGTGCCAGCTTCCAGAGATCATACGAGCAGTACTTC. Its translation is CASFQRSYEQYF. Variable domain in full (rest from reference TRBV2 and TRBJ2-7): EPEVTQTPSHQVTQMGQEVILRCVPISNHLYFYWYRQILGQKVEFLVSFYNNEISEKSEIFDDQFSVERPDGSNFTLKIRSTKLEDSAMYFCASFQRSYEQYFGPGTRLTVT.

This clonotype showed up just a few times. This chain connects TRBV5-1 to TRBJ1-1; the D gene is possibly TRBD1 (5 bases). Germline V gene sequence: CDR1 SGHRS, CDR2 YFSETQ. Trimming took 0 bases from V and 9 from J, leaving 12 bases between them. CDR3 length: 13 amino acids. CDR3 DNA: TGCGCCAGCAGCTTGGCCGGGACGGATAAAGCTTTCTTT. Encoded protein: CASSLAGTDKAFF.

This clonotype was picked up a small number of times. The CDR3 loop is CASSLESYTDTQYF. The CDR3 DNA reads TGCGCCAGCAGCTTGGAATCTTACACAGATACGCAGTATTTT. The chain employs TRBV5-1 and TRBJ2-3; D not certain. The CDR3 loop spans 14 amino acids. Trimming pared 0 bases from V and 2 bases from J, leaving 7 bases between. Germline loops: CDR1 SGHRS, CDR2 YFSETQ.

This clonotype was counted only a few times. This chain uses TRBV20-1 with TRBJ2-1, with a possible D match to TRBD2 (5 bases). There are 14 residues in the CDR3. Germline values: CDR1 DFQATT, CDR2 SNEGSKA (reference sequence). Trimming took off 3 bases at V and 1 base at J, with 10 bases between the two ends. CDR3 sequence reads: CSASRGRSYNEQFF. CDR3 DNA sequence: TGCAGTGCTAGCCGGGGAAGGTCCTACAATGAGCAGTTCTTC.

The chain is built from TRBV6-1 and TRBJ2-2; 14 bases are a match to TRBD2. This CDR3 is built from 16 residues. The trim removed 5 bases at V and 7 bases at J, leaving 6 bases unmatched. In germline, CDR1 is MNHNS, CDR2 SASEGT. CDR3 residues: CASSKGLAGVGGELFF. The CDR3 nucleotides are TGTGCCAGCAGTAAGGGACTAGCGGGAGTAGGCGGGGAGCTGTTTTTT.

The table lists this clonotype with a few counts. The gene calls are TRBV20-1 and TRBJ2-5, with D possibly matching TRBD1 (6 bases). This CDR3 is built from 14 residues. Germline assignment: CDR1 DFQATT and CDR2 SNEGSKA (reference sequence). The ends were cut back, 0 bases at V and 2 bases at J, with 10 bases in the middle. CDR3 residues: CSARDVDRQETQYF. CDR3 sequence (DNA): TGCAGTGCTAGAGATGTGGACAGACAAGAGACCCAGTACTTC.